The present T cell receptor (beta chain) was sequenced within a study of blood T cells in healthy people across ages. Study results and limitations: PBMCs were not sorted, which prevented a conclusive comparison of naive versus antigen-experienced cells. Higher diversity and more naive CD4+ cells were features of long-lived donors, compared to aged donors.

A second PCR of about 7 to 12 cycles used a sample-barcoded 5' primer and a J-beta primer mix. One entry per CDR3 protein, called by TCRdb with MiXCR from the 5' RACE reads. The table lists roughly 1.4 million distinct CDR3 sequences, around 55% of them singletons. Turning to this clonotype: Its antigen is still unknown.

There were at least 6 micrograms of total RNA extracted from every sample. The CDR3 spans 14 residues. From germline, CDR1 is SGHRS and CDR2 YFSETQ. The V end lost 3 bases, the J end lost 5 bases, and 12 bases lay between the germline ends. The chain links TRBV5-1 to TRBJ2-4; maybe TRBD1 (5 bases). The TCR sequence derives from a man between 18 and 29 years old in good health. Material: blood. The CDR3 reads CASSSDSGQNIQYF. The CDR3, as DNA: TGCGCCAGCAGCTCTGACAGTGGCCAAAACATTCAGTACTTC.